This TCR beta chain was profiled in a study of shared clonotypes between healthy human individuals. This was a deep-level run. The data were produced by immunoSEQ multiplex PCR, yet TCRdb's version contains in-frame clones alone and is incomplete. Of about 490,000 clones listed, 76% are singletons. This clone has more than one count but fewer than ten. Other DNA sequences from this sample encode an identical CDR3 as well. The V end lost 6 bases, the J end lost 0 bases, and 6 bases lay between the germline ends. The CDR3 is made up of 13 amino acids. The germline V gene has CDR1 SNHLY and CDR2 FYNNEI. Specimen: PBMCs. The rearrangement links TRBV2 to TRBJ1-5; no clear D gene. This receptor was taken from a woman aged 40-49 years in good health. Some clones in this sample may be carry-over from other donors' samples. The CDR3 DNA follows: TGTGCCAGCAGGGCAGATAGCAATCAGCCCCAGCATTTT. Translation: CASRADSNQPQHF.